The TCR beta chain under discussion was sequenced for a study of response to subunit inactivated influenza vaccine. TCRdb recomputed calls from the RT-PCR reads with MiXCR, one row per CDR3 protein. The sample shows 500,000 to 600,000 distinct CDR3 sequences, about 10% of them seen only once. This clonotype was seen just once. Antigen: not known. Study outcomes and limitations: Authors suggested each seasonal flu vaccination may recruit only limited numbers of new T cells.

CDR1 and CDR2 from the germline V gene are SGHAT and FQNNGV. CDR3 length equals 18 residues. The junction had 12 bases not matched to a gene; V was cut back by 1 base and J by 5 bases. Specimen: PBMCs from blood, collected on the day of vaccination. The receptor was isolated from a man aged 45-65 years who received an inactivated influenza vaccine. The J gene is TRBJ2-1, the V gene TRBV11-2, with TRBD2 matching over 9 bases. The CDR3 sequence is CASSLGFGRGGSHNEQFF. The CDR3 region has the DNA TGTGCCAGCAGCTTAGGATTTGGGCGGGGGGGCTCACACAATGAGCAGTTCTTC.